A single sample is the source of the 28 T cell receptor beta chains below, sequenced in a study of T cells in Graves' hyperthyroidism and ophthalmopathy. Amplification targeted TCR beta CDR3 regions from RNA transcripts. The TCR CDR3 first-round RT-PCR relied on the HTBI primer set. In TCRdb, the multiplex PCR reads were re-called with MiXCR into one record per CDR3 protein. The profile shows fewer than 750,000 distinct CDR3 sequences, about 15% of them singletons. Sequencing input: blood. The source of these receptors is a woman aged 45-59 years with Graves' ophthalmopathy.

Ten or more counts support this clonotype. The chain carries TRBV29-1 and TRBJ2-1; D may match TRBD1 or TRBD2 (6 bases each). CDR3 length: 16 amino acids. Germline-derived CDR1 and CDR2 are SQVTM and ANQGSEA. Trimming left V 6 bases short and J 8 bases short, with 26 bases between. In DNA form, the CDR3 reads TGCAGCGTCGAGGGGGTTGGCAGGGCTAGCGAGTATGAGCAGTTCTTC. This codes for CSVEGVGRASEYEQFF.

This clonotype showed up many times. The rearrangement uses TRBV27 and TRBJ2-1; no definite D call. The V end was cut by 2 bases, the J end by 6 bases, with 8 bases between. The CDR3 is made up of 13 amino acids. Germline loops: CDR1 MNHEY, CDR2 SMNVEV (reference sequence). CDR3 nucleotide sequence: TGTGCCAGCAGTTTACTAGGGCCCAATGAGCAGTTCTTC. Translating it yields CASSLLGPNEQFF.

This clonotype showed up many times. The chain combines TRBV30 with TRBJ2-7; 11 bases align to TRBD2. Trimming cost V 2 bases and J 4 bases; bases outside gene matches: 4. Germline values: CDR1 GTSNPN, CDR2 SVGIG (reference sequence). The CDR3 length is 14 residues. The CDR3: CAWSIAGGKYEQYF. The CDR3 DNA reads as TGTGCCTGGAGTATAGCGGGAGGGAAGTACGAGCAGTACTTC.

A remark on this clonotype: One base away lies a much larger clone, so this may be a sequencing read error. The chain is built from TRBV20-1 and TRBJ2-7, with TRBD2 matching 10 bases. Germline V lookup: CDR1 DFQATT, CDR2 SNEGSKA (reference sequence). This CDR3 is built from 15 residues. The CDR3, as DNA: TGCGGTGCTAGGGGCTCCCTAGCGGGAGTTGGCGAGCAGTACTTC. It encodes CGARGSLAGVGEQYF.

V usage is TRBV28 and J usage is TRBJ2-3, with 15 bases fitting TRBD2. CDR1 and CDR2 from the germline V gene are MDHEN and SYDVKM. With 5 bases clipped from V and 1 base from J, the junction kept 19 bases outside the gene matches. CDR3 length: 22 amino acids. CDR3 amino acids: CASSPRTSGRVNTGEGTDTQYF. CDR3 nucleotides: TGTGCCAGCAGTCCCCGGACTAGCGGGAGGGTGAACACCGGGGAGGGCACAGATACGCAGTATTTT.

The CDR3 sequence: CASSQWASGVSSYNEQFF. In DNA, the CDR3 is TGCGCCAGCAGCCAGTGGGCTAGCGGGGTAAGCTCCTACAATGAGCAGTTCTTC. The chain is built from TRBV4-3 and TRBJ2-1; 9 nucleotides match TRBD2. This CDR3 region has 18 residues. Germline assignment: CDR1 LGHNA and CDR2 YSLEER. The V gene end was trimmed by 3 bases and the J gene end by 0 bases; junction bases not matched to a gene: 9.

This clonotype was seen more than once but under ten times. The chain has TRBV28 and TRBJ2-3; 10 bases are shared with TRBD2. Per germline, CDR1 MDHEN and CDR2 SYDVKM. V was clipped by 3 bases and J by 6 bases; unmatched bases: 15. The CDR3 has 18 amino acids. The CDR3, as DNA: TGTGCCAGCAGTTTCCGTCCCGGGACTAGCGCAACGGGGGATACGCAGTATTTT. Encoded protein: CASSFRPGTSATGDTQYF.

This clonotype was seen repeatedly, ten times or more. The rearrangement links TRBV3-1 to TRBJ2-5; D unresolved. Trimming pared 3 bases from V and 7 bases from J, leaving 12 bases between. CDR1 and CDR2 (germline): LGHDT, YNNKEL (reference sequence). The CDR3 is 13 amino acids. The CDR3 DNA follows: TGTGCCAGCAGCCAGTATCCCCTGGGGACCCAGTACTTC. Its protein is CASSQYPLGTQYF.

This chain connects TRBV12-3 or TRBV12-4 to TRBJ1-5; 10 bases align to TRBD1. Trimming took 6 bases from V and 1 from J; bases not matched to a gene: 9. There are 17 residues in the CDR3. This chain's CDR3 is CASSPGTGVRSNQPQHF. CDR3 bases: TGTGCCAGCAGCCCCGGGACAGGGGTAAGAAGCAATCAGCCCCAGCATTTT.

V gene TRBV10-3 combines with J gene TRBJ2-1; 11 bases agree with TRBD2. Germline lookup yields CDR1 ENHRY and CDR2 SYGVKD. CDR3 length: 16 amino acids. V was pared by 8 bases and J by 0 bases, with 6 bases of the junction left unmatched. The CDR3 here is CAIRLAGHNSYNEQFF. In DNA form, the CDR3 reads TGTGCCATCCGACTAGCGGGACACAACTCCTACAATGAGCAGTTCTTC.

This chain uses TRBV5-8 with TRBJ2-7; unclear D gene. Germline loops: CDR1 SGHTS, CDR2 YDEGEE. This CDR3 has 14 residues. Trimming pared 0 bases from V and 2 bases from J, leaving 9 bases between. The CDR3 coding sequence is TGTGCCAGCAGCTTGGGTCTCCTCCCCTACGAGCAGTACTTC. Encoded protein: CASSLGLLPYEQYF.

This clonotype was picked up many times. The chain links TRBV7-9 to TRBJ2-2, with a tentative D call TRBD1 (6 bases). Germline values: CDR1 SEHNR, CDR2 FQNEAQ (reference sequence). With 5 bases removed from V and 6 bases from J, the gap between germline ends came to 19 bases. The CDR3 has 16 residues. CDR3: CASSDPGQTRPGELFF. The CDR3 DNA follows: TGTGCCAGCAGCGACCCTGGACAGACTCGTCCCGGGGAGCTGTTTTTT.

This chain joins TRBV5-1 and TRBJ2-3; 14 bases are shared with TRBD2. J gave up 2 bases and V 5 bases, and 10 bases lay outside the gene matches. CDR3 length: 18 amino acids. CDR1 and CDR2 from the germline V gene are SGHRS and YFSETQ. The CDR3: CASSLTSGRDIVTDTQYF. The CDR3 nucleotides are TGCGCCAGCAGTCTGACTAGCGGGAGGGACATAGTCACAGATACGCAGTATTTT.

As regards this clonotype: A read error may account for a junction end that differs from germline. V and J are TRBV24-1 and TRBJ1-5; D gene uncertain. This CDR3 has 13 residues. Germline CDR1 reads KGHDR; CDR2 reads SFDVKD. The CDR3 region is CAISHGSNQPQHF. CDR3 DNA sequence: TGTGCCATCAGTCATGGGAGCAATCAGCCCCAGCATTTT.

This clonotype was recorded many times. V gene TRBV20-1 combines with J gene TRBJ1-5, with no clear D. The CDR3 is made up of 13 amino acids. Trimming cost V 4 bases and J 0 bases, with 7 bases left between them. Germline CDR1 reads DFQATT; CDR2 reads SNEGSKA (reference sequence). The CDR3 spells CSAKADSNQPQHF. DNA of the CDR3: TGCAGTGCTAAAGCCGATAGCAATCAGCCCCAGCATTTT.

The CDR3 is CASSQNGRSNQFF. CDR3 sequence (DNA): TGTGCCAGCAGCCAAAACGGCCGTAGTAATCAGTTCTTC. The J gene is TRBJ2-1, the V gene TRBV7-2; the D is unclear. This CDR3 has 13 amino acids. Germline CDR1 SGHTA, CDR2 FQGNSA. Trimming pared 5 bases from V and 13 bases from J, leaving 18 bases between. The entire variable domain, with the rest obtained from reference TRBV7-2 and TRBJ2-1, is as follows: GAGVSQSPSNKVTEKGKDVELRCDPISGHTALYWYRQSLGQGLEFLIYFQGNSAPDKSGLPSDRFSAERTGGSVSTLTIQRTQQEDSAVYLCASSQNGRSNQFFGPGTRLTVL.

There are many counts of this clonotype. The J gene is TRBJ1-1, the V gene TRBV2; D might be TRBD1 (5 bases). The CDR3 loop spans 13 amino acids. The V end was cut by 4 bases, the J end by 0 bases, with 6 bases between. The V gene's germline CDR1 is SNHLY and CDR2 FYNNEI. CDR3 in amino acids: CASSAGVNTEAFF. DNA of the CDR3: TGTGCCAGCAGTGCGGGGGTGAACACTGAAGCTTTCTTT.

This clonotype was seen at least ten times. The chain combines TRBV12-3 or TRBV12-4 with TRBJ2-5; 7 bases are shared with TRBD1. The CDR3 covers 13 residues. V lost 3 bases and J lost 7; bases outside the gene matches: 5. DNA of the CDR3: TGTGCCAGCAGTTTCGGGACAGCGGTGACCCAGTACTTC. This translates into CASSFGTAVTQYF.

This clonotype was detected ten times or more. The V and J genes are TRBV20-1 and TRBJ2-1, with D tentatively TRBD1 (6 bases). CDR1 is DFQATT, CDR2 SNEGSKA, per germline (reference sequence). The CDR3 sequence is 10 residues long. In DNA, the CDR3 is TGCAAACAGGGCTACAATGAGCAGTTCTTC. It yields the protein CKQGYNEQFF.

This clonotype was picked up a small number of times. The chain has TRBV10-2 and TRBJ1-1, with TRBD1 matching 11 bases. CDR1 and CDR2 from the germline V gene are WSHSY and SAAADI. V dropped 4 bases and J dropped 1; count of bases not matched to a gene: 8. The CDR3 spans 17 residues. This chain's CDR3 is CASSGWTGGYANTEAFF. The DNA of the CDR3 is TGCGCCAGCAGTGGTTGGACAGGGGGCTATGCGAACACTGAAGCTTTCTTT.

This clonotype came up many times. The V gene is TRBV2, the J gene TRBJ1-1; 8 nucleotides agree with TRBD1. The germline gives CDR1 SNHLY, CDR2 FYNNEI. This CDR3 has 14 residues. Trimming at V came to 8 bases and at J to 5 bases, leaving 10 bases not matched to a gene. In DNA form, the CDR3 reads TGTGCCAGCCAAGGGACAGGAACGATGACTGAAGCTTTCTTT. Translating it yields CASQGTGTMTEAFF.

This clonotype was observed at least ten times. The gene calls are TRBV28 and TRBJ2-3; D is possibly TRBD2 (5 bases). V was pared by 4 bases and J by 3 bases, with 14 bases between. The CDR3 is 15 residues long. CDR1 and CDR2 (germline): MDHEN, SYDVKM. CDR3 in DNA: TGTGCCAGCAGTTCCCTAGCTCCCGTGACAGATACGCAGTATTTT. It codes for CASSSLAPVTDTQYF.

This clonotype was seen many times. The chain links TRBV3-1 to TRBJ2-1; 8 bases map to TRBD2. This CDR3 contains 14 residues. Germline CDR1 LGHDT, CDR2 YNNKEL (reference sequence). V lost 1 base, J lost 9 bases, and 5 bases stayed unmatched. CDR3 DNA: TGTGCCAGCAGCCAAGGACTAGCGAGGATTGAGCAGTTCTTC. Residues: CASSQGLARIEQFF.

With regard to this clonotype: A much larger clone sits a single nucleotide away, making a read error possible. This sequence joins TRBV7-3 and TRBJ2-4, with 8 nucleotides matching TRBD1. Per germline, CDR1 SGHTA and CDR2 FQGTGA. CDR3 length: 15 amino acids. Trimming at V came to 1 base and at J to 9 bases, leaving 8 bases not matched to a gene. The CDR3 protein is CASSLNGQGAGIQYF. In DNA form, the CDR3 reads TGTGCCAGCAGCTTAAACGGGCAGGGGGCGGGCATTCAGTACTTC.

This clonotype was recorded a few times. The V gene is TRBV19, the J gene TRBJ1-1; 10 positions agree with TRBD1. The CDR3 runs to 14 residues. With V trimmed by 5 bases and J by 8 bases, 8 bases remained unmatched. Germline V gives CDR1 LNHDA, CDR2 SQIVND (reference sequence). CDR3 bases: TGTGCCAGTAGTTTTCCGGGACAGGGGAGGGAAGCTTTCTTT. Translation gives CASSFPGQGREAFF.

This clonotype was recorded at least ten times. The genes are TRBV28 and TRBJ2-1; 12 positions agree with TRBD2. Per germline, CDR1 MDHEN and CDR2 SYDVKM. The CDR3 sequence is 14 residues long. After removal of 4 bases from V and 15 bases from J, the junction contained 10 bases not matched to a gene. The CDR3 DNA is TGTGCCAGCAGTTCGTCTCGACTAGCGGGAGTTGTGTTCTTC. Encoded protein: CASSSSRLAGVVFF.

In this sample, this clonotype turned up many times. Here the CDR3 reads CASSLLAGSYQETQYF. The CDR3 DNA follows: TGTGCCAGCAGCCTACTAGCGGGGTCGTACCAAGAGACCCAGTACTTC. This chain joins TRBV11-2 and TRBJ2-5, with TRBD2 identical over 10 bases. The V and J ends lost 5 bases and 0 bases, in that order; junction bases with no gene match: 6. CDR3 length: 16 amino acids. CDR1 SGHAT and CDR2 FQNNGV come from the germline V gene.

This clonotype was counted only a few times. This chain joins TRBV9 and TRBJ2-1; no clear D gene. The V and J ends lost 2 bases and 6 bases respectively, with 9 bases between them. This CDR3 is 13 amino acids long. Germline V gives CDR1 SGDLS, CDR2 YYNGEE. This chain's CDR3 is CASSVVSSNEQFF. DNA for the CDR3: TGTGCCAGCAGCGTTGTATCGTCCAATGAGCAGTTCTTC.